A single sample is the source of the 17 T cell receptor beta chains below, sequenced in a study of low-dose radiotherapy and immunotherapy resistance in tumors. The time point denotes: after trial treatment. Treatment denoted: LDRT plus nivolumab, ipilimumab, low-dose cyclophosphamide and aspirin (RACIN trial). cDNA synthesis used a TRAV/TRBV-specific primer set for both chains. The authors ran about 21 PCR cycles to amplify TCRs with a constant-region primer and V-primer adapter. TCRdb recomputed calls from the reads with MiXCR, one row per CDR3 protein. The sample holds 65,000 to 85,000 distinct CDR3 sequences, around a sixth seen once. This sample comprised PBMCs, obtained after low-dose radiotherapy plus immunotherapy. The receptors were sampled from a male donor with prostate cancer.

The CDR3 loop is CASSFPDGGTSRTLRRQYF. CDR3 sequence (DNA): TGTGCCAGCAGCTTCCCTGATGGGGGGACTAGCAGAACACTACGAAGGCAGTACTTC. The chain combines TRBV9 with TRBJ2-7; 9 bases are a match to TRBD2. The CDR3 is made up of 19 amino acids. CDR1 and CDR2 from the germline V gene are SGDLS and YYNGEE. The junction had 26 bases not matched to a gene; V was cut back by 4 bases and J by 9 bases.

This clonotype has at least ten counts. This chain joins TRBV20-1 and TRBJ2-4; 7 nucleotides match TRBD1. The CDR3 totals 16 residues. Looked up from germline, CDR1 is DFQATT and CDR2 is SNEGSKA (reference sequence). V shed 2 bases and J 6 bases; nucleotides not matched to a gene: 13. CDR3 region: CSARPPTGSKGNIQYF. In DNA form, the CDR3 reads TGCAGTGCTAGACCCCCGACAGGGAGTAAGGGAAACATTCAGTACTTC.

There are many counts of this clonotype. The genes are TRBV20-1 and TRBJ2-5; the D gene is possibly TRBD1 (5 bases). V was trimmed by 2 bases and J by 5 bases, leaving 15 bases between them. Germline V lookup: CDR1 DFQATT, CDR2 SNEGSKA (reference sequence). The CDR3 spans 14 residues. The CDR3 is CSARHPGIGETQYF. DNA for the CDR3: TGCAGTGCTAGACACCCAGGGATTGGGGAGACCCAGTACTTC.

At least ten counts were recorded for this clonotype. The rearrangement links TRBV5-4 to TRBJ2-5; D not certain. CDR1 SGHNT and CDR2 YYREEE come from the germline V gene (reference sequence). V was trimmed by 2 bases and J by 1 base, leaving 9 bases between them. This CDR3 is 14 amino acids long. CDR3 coding DNA: TGTGCCAGCAGCTTTGAGCATACCCAAGAGACCCAGTACTTC. Protein sequence: CASSFEHTQETQYF.

This clonotype was seen ten or more times. This chain joins TRBV4-3 and TRBJ2-7; 7 positions match TRBD2. The CDR3 has 19 residues. The V gene end was trimmed by 3 bases and the J gene end by 0 bases; junction bases not matched to a gene: 17. Germline-derived CDR1 and CDR2 are LGHNA and YSLEER. The DNA of the CDR3 is TGCGCCAGCAGCCAGTCCGTGACTAGCCCATCAGACCTCTCCTACGAGCAGTACTTC. It yields the protein CASSQSVTSPSDLSYEQYF.

This clonotype was seen repeatedly, ten times or more. This sequence joins TRBV7-2 and TRBJ2-3, with D unresolved. The CDR3 consists of 15 residues. The V gene's germline CDR1 is SGHTA and CDR2 FQGNSA. The V end lost 1 base, the J end lost 0 bases, and 8 bases lay between the germline ends. The CDR3 DNA follows: TGTGCCAGCAGCTTAGGAGGTCAGAGCACAGATACGCAGTATTTT. Translated: CASSLGGQSTDTQYF. The full variable domain, with the rest looked up from reference TRBV7-2 and TRBJ2-3, is GAGVSQSPSNKVTEKGKDVELRCDPISGHTALYWYRQSLGQGLEFLIYFQGNSAPDKSGLPSDRFSAERTGGSVSTLTIQRTQQEDSAVYLCASSLGGQSTDTQYFGPGTRLTVL.

A remark on this clonotype: The likely explanation is a read error, given a far larger clone one base away. This chain connects TRBV20-1 to TRBJ2-7; 13 nucleotides match TRBD2. This CDR3 spans 15 amino acids. The V segment lost 1 base and the J segment 7 bases; nucleotides outside the gene matches: 7. Germline-derived CDR1 and CDR2 are DFQATT and SNEGSKA (reference sequence). The DNA of the CDR3 is TGCAGTGCTAGAGTGGGACTAGCGGGATACAATGAGCAGTACTTC. Translation: CSARVGLAGYNEQYF.

This clonotype was detected many times. The rearrangement uses TRBV6-2 or TRBV6-3 and TRBJ2-1; perhaps TRBD2 as D (5 bases). The CDR3 loop spans 12 amino acids. The V gene lost 6 bases and the J gene lost 7 bases, with 10 bases spanning the gap. Per germline, CDR1 MNHEY and CDR2 SVGEGT. CDR3 nucleotides: TGTGCCAGCAGGCGGCTAGCAAATGAGCAGTTCTTC. Protein: CASRRLANEQFF.

In this sample, this clonotype turned up many times. The chain carries TRBV10-3 and TRBJ2-2; TRBD1 or TRBD2 may be the D gene (5 bases each). CDR3 size: 14 residues. CDR1 and CDR2 from the germline V gene are ENHRY and SYGVKD. V was shortened by 1 base and J by 6 bases, with 9 bases between the two germline ends. DNA for the CDR3: TGTGCCATCAGTGAGTTCCGGGACGCCGGGGAGCTGTTTTTT. This encodes CAISEFRDAGELFF.

This clonotype has ten or more counts. CDR3 amino acids: CASGGPGSYYSNQPQHF. The DNA for the CDR3 is TGTGCCAGCGGGGGGCCAGGGAGTTACTATAGCAATCAGCCCCAGCATTTT. The chain is built from TRBV21-1 and TRBJ1-5; the table's TRBD1 call for D was not verified on the DNA. TRBV21-1 is annotated as a pseudogene. The CDR3 loop spans 17 amino acids.

This clonotype was found a few times. J is TRBJ1-5 and V is TRBV7-8; D unclear. Germline V CDR1 and CDR2: SGHVS, FQNEAQ. This CDR3 spans 15 amino acids. V lost 5 bases to trimming and J lost 2 bases, with 13 bases between them. The CDR3: CASSLRRRRNQPQHF. CDR3 bases: TGTGCCAGCAGCCTTCGGCGGAGACGCAATCAGCCCCAGCATTTT.

In this sample, this clonotype turned up many times. This chain connects TRBV18 to TRBJ2-6; D gene uncertain. V lost 3 bases, J lost 0 bases, and 9 bases lay in between. Germline CDR1 KGHSH, CDR2 LQKENI. This CDR3 spans 16 amino acids. The CDR3 loop reads CASSPVGGSGANVLTF. In DNA form, the CDR3 reads TGTGCCAGCTCACCGGTGGGCGGCTCTGGGGCCAACGTCCTGACTTTC.

Many counts were recorded for this clonotype. This chain joins TRBV11-2 and TRBJ2-1; 13 bases are shared with TRBD2. The CDR3 has 15 amino acids. V gave up 2 bases and J gave up 9 bases; unmatched junction bases: 4. Germline CDR1 and CDR2: SGHAT and FQNNGV. CDR3 sequence (DNA): TGTGCCAGCAGCTTACGGACTAGCGGGAGCGGTGAGCAGTTCTTC. Translated: CASSLRTSGSGEQFF.

The sample holds many counts of this clonotype. The chain uses TRBV7-9 and TRBJ2-1; maybe TRBD1 (6 bases). Germline lookup yields CDR1 SEHNR and CDR2 FQNEAQ (reference sequence). CDR3 length: 13 amino acids. With 0 bases removed from V and 12 bases from J, the gap between germline ends came to 12 bases. CDR3 sequence (DNA): TGTGCCAGCAGCTTAGCCTCGCTGACAGGGCAGTTCTTC. Protein sequence: CASSLASLTGQFF.

This clonotype was counted ten times or more. V and J are TRBV12-5 and TRBJ2-1; TRBD1 matches at 9 bases. The CDR3 has 15 amino acids. V shed 7 bases and J 6 bases; nucleotides not matched to a gene: 10. Germline-derived CDR1 and CDR2 are LGHNT and FRNRAP. CDR3 residues: CASAHRDRVVNEQFF. In nucleotides, the CDR3 is TGTGCTAGTGCCCACCGGGACAGGGTCGTCAATGAGCAGTTCTTC.

The CDR3 here is CASSRSAGVYEQYF. The CDR3 nucleotides read TGCGCCAGCAGCCGTTCGGCGGGGGTCTACGAGCAGTACTTC. The gene calls are TRBV4-1 and TRBJ2-7, with 7 bases identical to TRBD2. Germline V lookup: CDR1 MGHRA, CDR2 YSYEKL. There are 14 residues in the CDR3. Trimming at V came to 4 bases and at J to 3 bases, leaving 6 bases not matched to a gene.

This clonotype has just a few counts. The V gene is TRBV5-6, the J gene TRBJ2-4, with D perhaps matching TRBD2 (5 bases). V was shortened by 4 bases and J by 2 bases, with 13 bases between the two germline ends. The germline V gene encodes CDR1 SGHDT and CDR2 YYEEEE. This CDR3 has 15 residues. The CDR3 DNA is TGTGCCAGCAGCCTCTTAAGCGGCTCCAAAAACATTCAGTACTTC. This codes for CASSLLSGSKNIQYF.